This record covers a single T cell receptor (beta chain). Per the authors' pipeline: Estimation of nucleated cell counts was performed using reference gene primer amplification. Data came from immunoSEQ multiplex PCR; TCRdb stores just in-frame clones and leaves some out. D and trimming come from the DNA, and the V and J calls and clone size come from that table. The top ten clones hold more than 8.5% of a sample with about 310,000 clones, roughly 86% of them seen once. The data originate from a study of blood T cell repertoires in COVID-19. The overall study: Acute and convalescent COVID-19 samples came from the United States, Italy and Spain.

Living in about two dozen US areas, the participants were between roughly 18 and 95 years of age. Germline assignment: CDR1 SGHAT and CDR2 FQNNGV. The CDR3 runs to 18 residues. J was trimmed by 0 bases and V by 2 bases; bases with no gene match: 10. The sequence was obtained from a woman aged 18-30 years who had recovered from COVID-19. The specimen sequenced was PBMCs or T cells enriched from blood (not recorded which). The chain is built from TRBV11-2 and TRBJ1-2; the match to TRBD1 covers 9 bases. The CDR3 DNA reads as TGTGCCAGCAGCTTATCCGGGACAGGGACGTTAGCTAACTATGGCTACACCTTC. Amino acids: CASSLSGTGTLANYGYTF.